The sequence of this TCR beta chain was determined in a study of response to subunit inactivated influenza vaccine. MiXCR, applied by TCRdb to the RT-PCR reads, yields one record per CDR3 protein. Of hundreds of thousands of distinct CDR3 sequences listed, around 15% were seen once; the top ten hold 6% to 9.5%. Points on this clonotype: What it binds is unknown.

Study results and caveats: The study's authors posited that every seasonal influenza vaccination enlists few new T cells.

V lost 0 bases to trimming and J lost 0 bases, with 17 bases between them. Germline V gene sequence: CDR1 MNHEY, CDR2 SVGAGI. There are 18 residues in the CDR3. Sequencing was performed on PBMCs from blood, taken less than 15 days before vaccination. This clonotype originated in a man in his forties or fifties who received an inactivated influenza vaccine. The chain recombines TRBV6-5 with TRBJ1-1; D is unresolved. The CDR3 DNA is TGTGCCAGCAGTTACTCGGTGGACGGCAGTACGATGAACACTGAAGCTTTCTTT. Its protein product is CASSYSVDGSTMNTEAFF.